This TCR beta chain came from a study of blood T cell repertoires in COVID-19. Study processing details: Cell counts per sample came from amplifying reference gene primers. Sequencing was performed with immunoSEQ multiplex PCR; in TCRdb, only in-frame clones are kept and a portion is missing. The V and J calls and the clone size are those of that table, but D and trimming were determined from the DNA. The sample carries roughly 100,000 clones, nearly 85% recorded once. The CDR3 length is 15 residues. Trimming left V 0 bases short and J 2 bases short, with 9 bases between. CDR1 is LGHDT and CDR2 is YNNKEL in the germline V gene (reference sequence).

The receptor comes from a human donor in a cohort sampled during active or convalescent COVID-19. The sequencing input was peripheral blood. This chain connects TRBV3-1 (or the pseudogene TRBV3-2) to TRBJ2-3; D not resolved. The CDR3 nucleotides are TGTGCCAGCAGCCAAGAATACAGATCCACAGATACGCAGTATTTT. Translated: CASSQEYRSTDTQYF.